The 3 T cell receptor beta chains given below trace back to one sample, sequenced in a study of shared clonotypes between healthy human individuals. Assay used: immunoSEQ multiplex PCR; TCRdb lists only in-frame clones, some missing. Of some 2.4 million clones listed, 93% were seen once; the top ten hold around 0.37%. The sample was naive CD4+ T cells from PBMCs. Specified subset: CD45RA+ positively selected. These receptors all stem from a man between 18 and 29 years old in good health. Some clones in this sample may be carry-over from other donors' samples.

The CDR3 reads CSVAVHLGSGGANVLTF. Here the CDR3 DNA reads TGCAGCGTTGCTGTCCATCTCGGTTCAGGAGGGGCCAACGTCCTGACTTTC. The chain employs TRBV29-1 and TRBJ2-6; D gene uncertain. Trimming removed 4 bases at V and 4 bases at J, with 20 bases between. Looked up from germline, CDR1 is SQVTM and CDR2 is ANQGSEA. The CDR3 totals 17 residues.

The chain couples TRBV4-3 to TRBJ1-2; no definite D call. Between the trimmed V and J ends, which lost 4 bases and 1 base, there was a span of 22 bases. Germline CDR1 LGHNA, CDR2 YSLEER. The CDR3 has 18 residues. The CDR3 bases are TGCGCCAGCAGCCGGGGTAGCGTGGGAGAGGGCGTTAACTATGGCTACACCTTC. Amino acids: CASSRGSVGEGVNYGYTF.

This chain connects TRBV4-1 to TRBJ2-2, with D perhaps matching TRBD1 (5 bases). Trimming pared 4 bases from V and 1 base from J, leaving 19 bases between. The CDR3 contains 18 residues. CDR1 and CDR2 (germline): MGHRA, YSYEKL. CDR3 nucleotides: TGCGCCAGCAGCCGTACACAAGGACACAACAAGAACACCGGGGAGCTGTTTTTT. Translation gives CASSRTQGHNKNTGELFF.